What follows is one TCR beta chain and its context. This CDR3 is built from 15 residues. V was clipped by 5 bases and J by 3 bases; unmatched bases: 6. From germline, CDR1 is SGHTA and CDR2 FQGNSA. The data stem from a study of PD-1 blockade in classical Hodgkin lymphoma. The data were produced by immunoSEQ multiplex PCR, yet TCRdb's version contains in-frame clones alone and is incomplete. The sample lists tens of thousands of clones; approximately 91% were seen once. Indicated time point: newly diagnosed, previously untreated cHL patient sample. The study purified CD4+ T cells from thawed PBMCs using magnetic negative selection.

V usage is TRBV7-2 and J usage is TRBJ2-1, with TRBD1 matching 8 bases. Material: CD4+ T cells from blood. The receptor's source is a human donor with classical Hodgkin lymphoma. CDR3 sequence (DNA): TGTGCCAGCAGCAAAGACAGGGGCGTCTACAATGAGCAGTTCTTC. Its protein product is CASSKDRGVYNEQFF. Filled out from reference TRBV7-2 and TRBJ2-1, the complete variable domain reads GAGVSQSPSNKVTEKGKDVELRCDPISGHTALYWYRQSLGQGLEFLIYFQGNSAPDKSGLPSDRFSAERTGGSVSTLTIQRTQQEDSAVYLCASSKDRGVYNEQFFGPGTRLTVL.